This TCR beta chain was sequenced in a study of T-cell memory formation after mild COVID-19. Findings and caveats of the study: Confirmation of SARS-CoV-2 specificity was lacking for second-wave clones peaking day 37. Contracting CD4+ clones sat mainly in CM and EM; CD8+ in EMRA. There was a balanced CD4/CD8 profile in clones contracting day 15 to 85, and later expanders leaned CD4+.

This clonotype was counted between two and nine times. Antigen specificity is unknown. V dropped 5 bases and J dropped 1; count of bases not matched to a gene: 0. The CDR3 contains 14 residues. In germline, CDR1 is SGHAT, CDR2 FQNNGV. The authors produced TCR alpha and TCR beta cDNA libraries with sample barcodes and UMIs by 5'RACE using constant-segment primers. TCRdb passed the 5' RACE reads through MiXCR, listing each CDR3 protein once. The sample carries around 200,000 distinct CDR3 sequences, about a fifth recorded once. Sequencing was carried out using PBMCs or a T cell subset sorted from them (not recorded which). The TCR was taken from an adult woman who had mild COVID-19 (a few samples of this study predate the infection). Cell type and time point are not known. The rearrangement links TRBV11-2 to TRBJ2-3; TRBD2 matches at 10 bases. CDR3 bases: TGTGCCAGCAGCGGGACTAGCGGCACAGATACGCAGTATTTT. The encoded protein is CASSGTSGTDTQYF.